This T cell receptor (beta chain) was recovered during a study of T-cell memory formation after mild COVID-19. Overall study: TCR clusters were mostly confined to one donor each.

In its sample, this clonotype was seen many times. The antigen remains unidentified. V gave up 0 bases and J gave up 7 bases; unmatched junction bases: 9. CDR1 LGHNA and CDR2 YNFKEQ come from the germline V gene. CDR3 length equals 17 residues. General observations from the study: For contracting clones, CD4+ ones sat mainly in CM and EM, CD8+ in EMRA. From day 15 to 85, contracting clones were balanced between CD4 and CD8, whereas later expanders leaned toward CD4+.

UMIs and sample barcodes were carried by the TCR alpha and TCR beta cDNA libraries that 5'RACE produced using constant-segment primers. TCRdb analysed the 5' RACE reads with MiXCR anew, one entry per CDR3 protein. Of about 350,000 distinct CDR3 sequences in the sample, roughly 20% were seen once. The clonotype was recovered from a man younger than 35 who had mild COVID-19 (a few samples of this study predate the infection). Cell type and time point are not known. The gene calls are TRBV4-2 and TRBJ2-1, with TRBD2 matching 10 bases. Material for sequencing was PBMCs or a T cell subset sorted from them (not recorded which). In DNA, the CDR3 is TGTGCCAGCAGCCAAGATTTAACTAGCGGGGCGGGGAATGAGCAGTTCTTC. It yields the protein CASSQDLTSGAGNEQFF.